This T cell receptor beta chain was recovered during a study of early T cells in non-severe SARS-CoV-2 infection. On the study more broadly: Unsorted whole-blood RNA was sequenced in bulk, leaving chains unpaired. Findings and caveats of the study: Matches to VDJdb favored anti-spike CD8 responses and missed private and CD4 specificities.

Molecules of cDNA were individually given unique molecular identifiers that were attached to them. TCRdb called the 5' RACE reads again in MiXCR, with one record for every CDR3 protein. The sample has roughly 69,000 distinct CDR3 sequences; approximately 9.1% are singletons. Germline CDR1 reads SGHTA; CDR2 reads FQGNSA. Trimming shortened V by 5 bases and J by 2 bases, and 9 bases separated the two germline ends. The CDR3 contains 13 residues. This clonotype came up many times. What it binds is unknown. The J gene is TRBJ1-2, the V gene TRBV7-2; D may be TRBD1 (5 bases). This specimen was whole blood, taken at baseline. The sequence came from an adult who was a healthcare worker with PCR-confirmed SARS-CoV-2 infection or an uninfected control (not recorded which). This CDR3 is CASSQRGNYGYTF. Here the CDR3 DNA reads TGTGCCAGCAGCCAGCGGGGGAACTATGGCTACACCTTC.